The 6 T cell receptor beta chains reported below all come from one sample, sequenced in a study of glioma-infiltrating T cells. Amplification of TCR alpha and beta CDR3 regions from RNA used iRepertoire nested multiplex PCR. One entry per CDR3 protein results from TCRdb running MiXCR on the multiplex PCR reads. The table has roughly 200,000 distinct CDR3 sequences, 43% seen once; the top ten hold roughly 5.4%. Material for sequencing was glioma tissue, nonneoplastic brain tissue, or PBMCs (not recorded which). The source of these receptors is a human donor with low-grade glioma or glioblastoma, undergoing nonglioma brain surgery, or in good health (not recorded which).

On this clonotype: This may come from a read error, since a much larger clone is one base off. The chain joins TRBV25-1 to TRBJ2-5; TRBD2 aligns across 7 bases. This CDR3 has 15 residues. Germline CDR1 and CDR2: MGHDK and SYGVNS. With 0 bases clipped from V and 2 bases from J, the junction kept 3 bases outside the gene matches. CDR3 protein: CASSEYGGKQETQYF. The CDR3 DNA is TGTGCCAGCAGTGAATACGGGGGGAAACAAGAGACCCAGTACTTC.

The V call is TRBV5-1, the J call TRBJ2-1; unclear D gene. The CDR3 covers 13 residues. Germline V gene sequence: CDR1 SGHRS, CDR2 YFSETQ. The V end was cut by 0 bases, the J end by 5 bases, with 6 bases between. The CDR3 nucleotides are TGCGCCAGCAGCTTGGGGGCAGACAATGAGCAGTTCTTC. Residues: CASSLGADNEQFF.

The rearrangement links TRBV19 to TRBJ2-4; no clear D. The CDR3 runs 13 residues. The germline CDR1 and CDR2 sequences are LNHDA and SQIVND (reference sequence). Trimming left V 6 bases short and J 1 base short, with 7 bases between. The CDR3 sequence is CASRNRAKNIQYF. CDR3 bases: TGTGCCAGTAGAAATAGGGCCAAAAACATTCAGTACTTC.

Concerning this clonotype: A much larger clonotype is one base distant, so this may be a read error. The rearrangement uses TRBV24-1 and TRBJ1-2; 7 nucleotides match TRBD1. The CDR3 has 13 residues. Germline V gene sequence: CDR1 KGHDR, CDR2 SFDVKD. Unmatched junction bases numbered 8, after V lost 4 bases and J lost 10 bases. The CDR3 reads CATSDGGQVDYTF. As DNA, the CDR3 is TGTGCCACCAGTGACGGTGGACAGGTCGACTACACCTTC.

On this clonotype itself: This could be a read error, since a much larger clone is one nucleotide away. The genes are TRBV2 and TRBJ2-2, with D perhaps assigned TRBD1 or TRBD2 (5 bases each). CDR3 length equals 14 residues. V gave up 6 bases and J gave up 2 bases, with 10 bases separating them. Per the germline V gene, CDR1 is SNHLY and CDR2 is FYNNEI. CDR3 in DNA: TGTGCCAGCAGGTGGGGGTCAAACACCGGGGAGCTGTTTTTT. Translated, it gives CASRWGSNTGELFF.

The table lists this clonotype with many counts. The V call is TRBV28, the J call TRBJ2-7; 10 positions agree with TRBD1. The CDR3 loop spans 15 amino acids. J lost 3 bases, V lost 5 bases, and 7 bases had no gene match. Germline CDR1 reads MDHEN; CDR2 reads SYDVKM. CDR3 in DNA: TGTGCCAGCAGTGTTACGGACAGGGGGGACTACGAGCAGTACTTC. This sequence encodes CASSVTDRGDYEQYF.